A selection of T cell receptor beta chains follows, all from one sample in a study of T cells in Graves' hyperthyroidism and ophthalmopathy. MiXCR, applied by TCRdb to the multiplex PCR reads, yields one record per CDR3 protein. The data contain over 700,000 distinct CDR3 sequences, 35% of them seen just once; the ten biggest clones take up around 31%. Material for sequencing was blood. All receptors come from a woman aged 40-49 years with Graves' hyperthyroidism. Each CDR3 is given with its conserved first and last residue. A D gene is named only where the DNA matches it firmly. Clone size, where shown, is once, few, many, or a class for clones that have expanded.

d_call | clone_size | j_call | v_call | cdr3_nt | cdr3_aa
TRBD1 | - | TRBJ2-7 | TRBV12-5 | TGTGCTAGTGGTTGGGCAGGGGGCTACGAGCAGTACTTC | CASGWAGGYEQYF
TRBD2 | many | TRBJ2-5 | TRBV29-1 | TGCAGCGTTGAAGAAAGTGGAGAACGTTCTAGCGGGTCCCTGGGGACCCAGTACTTC | CSVEESGERSSGSLGTQYF
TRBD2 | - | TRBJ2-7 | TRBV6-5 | TGTGCCAGCAGTTTAGCGGGCCAAGGTACAGATACGCAGTACTTC | CASSLAGQGTDTQYF
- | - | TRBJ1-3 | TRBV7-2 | TGTGCCAGCAGCTTAGCGGGGGCGAACACCATATATTTT | CASSLAGANTIYF
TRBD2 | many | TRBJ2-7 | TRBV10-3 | TGTGCCATCAGTGGGGGACTAGCGGGAGGGGAGCCCTACGAGCAGTACTTC | CAISGGLAGGEPYEQYF
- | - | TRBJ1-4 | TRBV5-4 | TGTGCCAGCAGCCTGAAAGGGTCAACTAATGAAAAACTGTTTTTT | CASSLKGSTNEKLFF
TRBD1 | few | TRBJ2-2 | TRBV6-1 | TGTGCCAGCAGACCCCAGGACAGGGTGTCCGGGGAGCTGTTTTTT | CASRPQDRVSGELFF
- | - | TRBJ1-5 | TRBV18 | TGTGCCAGCTCACCGGCGTCAGCTCATCAGCCCCAGCATTTT | CASSPASAHQPQHF
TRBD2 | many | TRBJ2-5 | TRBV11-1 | TGTGCCAGCAGCTTACGCCGCGGGGGGGAGACCCAGTACTTC | CASSLRRGGETQYF
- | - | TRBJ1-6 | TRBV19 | TGTGCCACCAGATTGTGGGTCGGGGGGCACTCACCCCTCCACTTT | CATRLWVGGHSPLHF
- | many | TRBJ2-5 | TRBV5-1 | TGCGCCAGCAGCTTGGGGTCAGGCCAAGAGACCCAGTACTTC | CASSLGSGQETQYF
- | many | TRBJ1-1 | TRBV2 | TGTGCCGGCACAGCGAACACTGAAGCTTTCTTT | CAGTANTEAFF
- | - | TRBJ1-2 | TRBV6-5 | TGTGCCAGCAGCACCCGGGGCCTCTATGGCTACACCTTC | CASSTRGLYGYTF
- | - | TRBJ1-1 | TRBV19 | TGTGCCAGTAGTATCAGATTAGGGGTACACACTGAAGCTTTCTTT | CASSIRLGVHTEAFF
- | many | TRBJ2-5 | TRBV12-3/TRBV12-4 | TGTGCCAGCAGTTCGGGGCTCGTGGAGACCCAGTACTTC | CASSSGLVETQYF